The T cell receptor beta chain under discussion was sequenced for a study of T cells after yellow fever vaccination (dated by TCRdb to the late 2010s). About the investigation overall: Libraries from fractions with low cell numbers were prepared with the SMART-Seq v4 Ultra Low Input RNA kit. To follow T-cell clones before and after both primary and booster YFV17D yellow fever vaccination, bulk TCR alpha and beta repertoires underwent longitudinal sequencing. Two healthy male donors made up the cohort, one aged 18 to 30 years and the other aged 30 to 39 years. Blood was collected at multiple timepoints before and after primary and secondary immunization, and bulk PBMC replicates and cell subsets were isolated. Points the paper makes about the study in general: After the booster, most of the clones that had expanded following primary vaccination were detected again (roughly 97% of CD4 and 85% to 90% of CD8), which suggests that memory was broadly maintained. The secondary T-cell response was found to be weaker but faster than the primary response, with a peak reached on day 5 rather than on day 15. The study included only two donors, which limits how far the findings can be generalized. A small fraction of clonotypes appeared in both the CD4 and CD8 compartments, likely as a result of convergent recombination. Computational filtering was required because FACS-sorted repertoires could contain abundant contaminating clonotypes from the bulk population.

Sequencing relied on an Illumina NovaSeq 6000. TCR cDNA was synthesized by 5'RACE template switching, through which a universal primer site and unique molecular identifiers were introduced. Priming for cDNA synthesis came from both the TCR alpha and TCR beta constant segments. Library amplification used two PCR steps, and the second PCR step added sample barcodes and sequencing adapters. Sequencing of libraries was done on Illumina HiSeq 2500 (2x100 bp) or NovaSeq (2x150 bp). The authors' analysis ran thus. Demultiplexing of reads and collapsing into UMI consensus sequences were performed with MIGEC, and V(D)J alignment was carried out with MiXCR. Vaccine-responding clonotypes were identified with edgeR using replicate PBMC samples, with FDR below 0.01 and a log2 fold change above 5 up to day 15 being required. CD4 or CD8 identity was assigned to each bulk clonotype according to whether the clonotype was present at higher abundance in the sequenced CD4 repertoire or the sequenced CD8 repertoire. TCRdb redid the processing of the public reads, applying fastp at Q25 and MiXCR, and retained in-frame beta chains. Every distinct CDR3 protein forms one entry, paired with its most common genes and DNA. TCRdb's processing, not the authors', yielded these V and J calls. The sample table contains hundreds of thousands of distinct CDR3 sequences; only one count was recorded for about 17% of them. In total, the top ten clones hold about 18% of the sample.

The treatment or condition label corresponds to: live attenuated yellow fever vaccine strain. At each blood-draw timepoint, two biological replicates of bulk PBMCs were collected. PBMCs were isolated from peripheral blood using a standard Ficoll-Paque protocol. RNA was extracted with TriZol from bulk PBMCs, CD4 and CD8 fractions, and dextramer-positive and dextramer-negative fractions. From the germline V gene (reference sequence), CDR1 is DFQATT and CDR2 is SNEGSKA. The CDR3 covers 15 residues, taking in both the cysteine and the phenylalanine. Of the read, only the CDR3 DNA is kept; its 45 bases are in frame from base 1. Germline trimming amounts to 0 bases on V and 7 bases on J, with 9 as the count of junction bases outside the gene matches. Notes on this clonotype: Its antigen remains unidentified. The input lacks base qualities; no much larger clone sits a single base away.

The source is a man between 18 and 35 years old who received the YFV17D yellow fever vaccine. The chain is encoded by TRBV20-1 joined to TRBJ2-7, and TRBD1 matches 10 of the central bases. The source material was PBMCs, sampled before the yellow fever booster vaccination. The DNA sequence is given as TGCAGTGCTAGAGACCCGGGACAGGGGCCCTTTGAGCAGTACTTC. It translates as CSARDPGQGPFEQYF.